The 30 T cell receptor beta chains presented below share a single source sample, sequenced in a study of blood T cell repertoires in COVID-19. The repertoire was sequenced with immunoSEQ multiplex PCR; TCRdb's copy has only in-frame clones and lacks some. The table has under 200,000 clones, around 83% seen once. The sequenced sample consisted of peripheral blood. The receptors were gathered from a woman in her thirties or forties with acute or convalescent COVID-19.

The rearrangement links TRBV9 to TRBJ2-1; 9 nucleotides match TRBD1. J gave up 0 bases and V 0 bases, and 10 bases lay outside the gene matches. Per germline, CDR1 SGDLS and CDR2 YYNGEE. The length of the CDR3 is 19 residues. The CDR3 DNA reads TGTGCCAGCAGCGTAGTGGGGGGACAGGGTTTTTCCTCCTACAATGAGCAGTTCTTC. Translating it yields CASSVVGGQGFSSYNEQFF. Full variable domain (remainder filled in from reference TRBV9 and TRBJ2-1): DSGVTQTPKHLITATGQRVTLRCSPRSGDLSVYWYQQSLDQGLQFLIQYYNGEERAKGNILERFSAQQFPDLHSELNLSSLELGDSALYFCASSVVGGQGFSSYNEQFFGPGTRLTVL.

The chain uses TRBV6-6 and TRBJ2-4, with a tentative D call TRBD2 (6 bases). The CDR3 has 13 amino acids. Germline V gene data show CDR1 as MNHNY and CDR2 as SVGAGI (reference sequence). V dropped 8 bases and J dropped 7 bases, with 15 bases sitting between them. CDR3 coding DNA: TGTGCCAGCTGTCGCCCGGGGGACAACATTCAGTACTTC. It translates to CASCRPGDNIQYF.

This chain uses TRBV30 with TRBJ2-5; the match to TRBD1 covers 11 bases. V dropped 2 bases and J dropped 5; count of bases not matched to a gene: 7. In germline, CDR1 is GTSNPN, CDR2 SVGIG (reference sequence). The CDR3 loop spans 15 amino acids. DNA for the CDR3: TGTGCCTGGAGTAGACGGGACAGGGGGATGGAGACCCAGTACTTC. It yields the protein CAWSRRDRGMETQYF.

The chain combines TRBV3-1 (or the pseudogene TRBV3-2) with TRBJ2-3; 7 bases are a match to TRBD2. V was clipped by 0 bases and J by 1 base; unmatched bases: 7. Germline CDR1 LGHDT, CDR2 YNNKEL (reference sequence). The CDR3 loop spans 17 amino acids. CDR3 in amino acids: CASSQDRSGVRTDTQYF. The CDR3 bases are TGTGCCAGCAGCCAAGATAGAAGCGGGGTTCGCACAGATACGCAGTATTTT.

The gene calls are TRBV7-8 and TRBJ1-1, with D maybe TRBD1 (6 bases). The CDR3 runs to 12 residues. V lost 10 bases, J lost 0 bases, and 9 bases lay in between. The germline V gene encodes CDR1 SGHVS and CDR2 FQNEAQ. The CDR3 DNA sequence: TGTGCCACACAGGGTCTGAACACTGAAGCTTTCTTT. As protein: CATQGLNTEAFF.

DNA for the CDR3: TGCGCCAGCAGCTTATCGGCGGGAGAGGCAACCTACGAGCAGTACTTC. Protein sequence: CASSLSAGEATYEQYF. The chain employs TRBV5-1 and TRBJ2-7; 7 bases are shared with TRBD2. Germline V gene sequence: CDR1 SGHRS, CDR2 YFSETQ. V was clipped by 2 bases and J by 2 bases; unmatched bases: 10. The CDR3 has 16 amino acids.

This chain uses TRBV6-5 with TRBJ2-7, with TRBD2 identical over 8 bases. From germline, CDR1 is MNHEY and CDR2 SVGAGI. The CDR3 is 16 residues long. V gave up 2 bases and J gave up 4 bases; unmatched junction bases: 10. This chain's CDR3 is CASSYDGLAGVYEQYF. In DNA, the CDR3 is TGTGCCAGCAGTTACGACGGGCTAGCGGGTGTATACGAGCAGTACTTC.

This chain uses TRBV5-1 with TRBJ1-4; no definite D call. Germline V gene sequence: CDR1 SGHRS, CDR2 YFSETQ. Trimming cost V 0 bases and J 7 bases, with 10 bases left between them. CDR3 length equals 14 residues. The CDR3 coding sequence is TGCGCCAGCAGCTTGGGACTTGTGGGTGAAAAACTGTTTTTT. Translation: CASSLGLVGEKLFF.

This chain uses TRBV19 with TRBJ2-7; TRBD1 aligns across 8 bases. Germline trimming cut 5 bases from V and 4 bases from J; bases unmatched to any gene: 4. The germline gives CDR1 LNHDA, CDR2 SQIVND (reference sequence). CDR3 length: 13 amino acids. Here the CDR3 DNA reads TGTGCCAGTAGTCCGAGACAGGGGTACGAGCAGTACTTC. Its translation: CASSPRQGYEQYF.

This clone was seen once. V and J are TRBV27 and TRBJ2-1; TRBD2 agrees at 8 bases. The germline V gene has CDR1 MNHEY and CDR2 SMNVEV (reference sequence). V was pared by 7 bases and J by 0 bases, with 5 bases of the junction left unmatched. This CDR3 contains 15 residues. The CDR3 DNA reads as TGTGCCAGCAAAGGACTAGCTAGCTCCTACAATGAGCAGTTCTTC. It specifies CASKGLASSYNEQFF.

The genes are TRBV2 and TRBJ2-3; the D gene is possibly TRBD2 (6 bases). Trimming stripped 2 bases from V and 8 bases from J, with 26 bases between. Germline assignment: CDR1 SNHLY and CDR2 FYNNEI. The length of the CDR3 is 18 residues. The CDR3 nucleotides read TGTGCCAGCAGTGAATGGGTAGTAGCGGCACAAACTGGTGGTACGCAGTATTTT. This sequence encodes CASSEWVVAAQTGGTQYF.

V usage is TRBV2 and J usage is TRBJ1-2, with unresolved D. This CDR3 has 13 amino acids. CDR1 SNHLY and CDR2 FYNNEI come from the germline V gene. Deletions cut 7 bases from V and 4 bases from J, with 13 bases between. Here the CDR3 DNA reads TGTGCCAGCACCCTAGGGAGGGTCTATGGCTACACCTTC. Residues: CASTLGRVYGYTF.

A few counts support this clone. V and J are TRBV3-1 (or the pseudogene TRBV3-2) and TRBJ1-1, with 8 positions matching TRBD1. Trimming removed 5 bases from V and 0 bases from J; junction bases left unmatched: 11. Germline CDR1 reads LGHDT; CDR2 reads YNNKEL (reference sequence). The CDR3 extends over 17 amino acids. The CDR3 DNA sequence: TGTGCCAGCAGCGCCGGACAGGGTAGTTTCATGAACACTGAAGCTTTCTTT. This encodes CASSAGQGSFMNTEAFF.

This clone was detected once. The chain uses TRBV4-1 and TRBJ2-1; tentative D call: TRBD2 (6 bases). Germline V gene lookup returns CDR1 MGHRA and CDR2 YSYEKL. V was pared by 1 base and J by 3 bases, with 7 bases between. This CDR3 has 14 residues. In nucleotides, the CDR3 is TGCGCCAGCAGCCAAGGGCGGGACTACAATGAGCAGTTCTTC. It is translated as CASSQGRDYNEQFF.

The sample holds a few counts of this clone. V is TRBV11-2 and J is TRBJ1-3; D is possibly TRBD1 (6 bases). The CDR3 is made up of 15 amino acids. Deletions cut 6 bases from V and 4 bases from J, with 16 bases between. Germline V gene lookup returns CDR1 SGHAT and CDR2 FQNNGV. In DNA, the CDR3 is TGTGCCAGCAGTGACCTCAGGGGAATAGGAAACACCATATATTTT. Amino acid sequence: CASSDLRGIGNTIYF.

This clone was seen a handful of times. The chain recombines TRBV4-2 with TRBJ2-1; 9 bases align to TRBD1. The germline V gene has CDR1 LGHNA and CDR2 YNFKEQ. The length of the CDR3 is 16 residues. Trimming at V came to 0 bases and at J to 4 bases, leaving 4 bases not matched to a gene. CDR3 sequence: CASSQEIGTGYNEQFF. CDR3 coding DNA: TGTGCCAGCAGCCAAGAAATCGGGACAGGGTACAATGAGCAGTTCTTC.

For this clone: Other DNA sequences in this specimen translate into the identical CDR3. This rearrangement joins TRBV4-1 to TRBJ2-3; TRBD2 might be the D (5 bases). Trimming removed 0 bases from V and 0 bases from J, with 10 bases in between. Germline V gives CDR1 MGHRA, CDR2 YSYEKL. The CDR3 contains 16 residues. The CDR3 nucleotides are TGCGCCAGCAGCCAAGAGAGCGGACCCAGCACAGATACGCAGTATTTT. This codes for CASSQESGPSTDTQYF.

V is TRBV11-2 and J is TRBJ2-2; TRBD1 matches 10 bases. Trimming took 4 bases from V and 3 from J; bases not matched to a gene: 2. This CDR3 has 15 amino acids. Germline CDR1 and CDR2: SGHAT and FQNNGV. The CDR3 loop reads CASSWTGGDTGELFF. DNA of the CDR3: TGTGCCAGCAGCTGGACAGGGGGAGACACCGGGGAGCTGTTTTTT.

V is TRBV4-1 and J is TRBJ1-2, with unresolved D. With 1 base removed from V and 2 bases from J, the gap between germline ends came to 8 bases. Germline lookup yields CDR1 MGHRA and CDR2 YSYEKL. The CDR3 sequence is 14 residues long. The chain's CDR3 is CASSQVGGNYGYTF. CDR3 DNA: TGCGCCAGCAGCCAAGTGGGAGGAAACTATGGCTACACCTTC.

The rearrangement uses TRBV5-1 and TRBJ1-1, with a weak D call TRBD1 (5 bases). CDR3 length equals 13 residues. Trimming pared 4 bases from V and 4 bases from J, leaving 11 bases between. Germline CDR1 reads SGHRS; CDR2 reads YFSETQ. The chain's CDR3 is CASSLMGGTEAFF. CDR3 coding DNA: TGCGCCAGCAGCCTGATGGGGGGCACTGAAGCTTTCTTT.

This chain links TRBV6-1 with TRBJ2-7; D uncertain. Germline loops: CDR1 MNHNS, CDR2 SASEGT. V was pared by 3 bases and J by 3 bases, with 12 bases between. CDR3 length: 14 residues. This CDR3 is CASSEEMSVYEQYF. The CDR3 DNA follows: TGTGCCAGCAGTGAGGAGATGTCCGTCTACGAGCAGTACTTC.

The chain has TRBV27 and TRBJ2-3, with no clear D. CDR3 length: 16 residues. V shed 4 bases and J shed 2 bases, with 16 bases lying between them. Per the germline V gene, CDR1 is MNHEY and CDR2 is SMNVEV (reference sequence). The CDR3 bases are TGTGCCAGCAGTTACGAACCCGGGTTACCCACAGATACGCAGTATTTT. This codes for CASSYEPGLPTDTQYF.

The chain recombines TRBV30 with TRBJ2-1; 9 bases line up with TRBD2. The V and J ends lost 2 bases and 9 bases, in that order; junction bases with no gene match: 14. Per germline, CDR1 GTSNPN and CDR2 SVGIG (reference sequence). CDR3 length: 16 amino acids. CDR3 protein: CAWSSGLAPIHSEQFF. CDR3 DNA sequence: TGTGCCTGGAGTTCTGGACTAGCGCCTATCCACAGTGAGCAGTTCTTC.

The genes are TRBV7-3 and TRBJ1-4, with a possible D match to TRBD1 (5 bases). The V end was cut by 5 bases, the J end by 8 bases, with 18 bases between. Germline-derived CDR1 and CDR2 are SGHTA and FQGTGA. The CDR3 runs to 15 residues. The CDR3 coding sequence is TGTGCCAGCAGCCTAGGGGTAGGGGCCCACGAAAAACTGTTTTTT. Residues: CASSLGVGAHEKLFF.

This clone was found many times. This chain uses TRBV3-1 (or the pseudogene TRBV3-2) with TRBJ2-3; TRBD2 matches 7 bases. Germline V CDR1 and CDR2: LGHDT, YNNKEL (reference sequence). This CDR3 spans 15 amino acids. J was trimmed by 0 bases and V by 4 bases; bases with no gene match: 4. CDR3 region: CASSPTSASTDTQYF. For the CDR3, the DNA is TGTGCCAGCAGCCCTACTAGCGCTAGCACAGATACGCAGTATTTT.

The chain recombines TRBV30 with TRBJ2-2; 7 positions agree with TRBD1. Germline assignment: CDR1 GTSNPN and CDR2 SVGIG (reference sequence). V trimming: 3 bases; J trimming: 5 bases; junction bases outside the gene matches: 6. The CDR3 covers 14 residues. The CDR3 here is CAWSRDSGTGELFF. CDR3 nucleotide sequence: TGTGCCTGGAGCAGGGACAGCGGAACCGGGGAGCTGTTTTTT. The full variable domain, with the rest looked up from reference TRBV30 and TRBJ2-2, is SQTIHQWPATLVQPVGSPLSLECTVEGTSNPNLYWYRQAAGRGLQLLFYSVGIGQISSEVPQNLSASRPQDRQFILSSKKLLLSDSGFYLCAWSRDSGTGELFFGEGSRLTVL.

The J gene is TRBJ1-6, the V gene TRBV5-1; D gene ambiguous. CDR3 length: 17 amino acids. Per germline, CDR1 SGHRS and CDR2 YFSETQ. Trimming cost V 0 bases and J 9 bases, with 19 bases left between them. CDR3 loop: CASSLEVLRGGRSPLHF. DNA for the CDR3: TGCGCCAGCAGCTTGGAGGTTTTGCGGGGAGGTCGTTCACCCCTCCACTTT.

The chain links TRBV19 to TRBJ1-5; TRBD1 is a possible D gene (5 bases). The V and J ends lost 9 bases and 6 bases respectively, with 18 bases between them. This CDR3 has 14 amino acids. Germline V gives CDR1 LNHDA, CDR2 SQIVND (reference sequence). CDR3 DNA: TGTGCCAGCACCGTGGAGGGGTATGGTCAGCCCCAGCATTTT. It is translated as CASTVEGYGQPQHF.

This sequence joins TRBV9 and TRBJ1-2; perhaps TRBD1 as D (5 bases). Trimming took off 0 bases at V and 2 bases at J, with 14 bases between the two ends. The germline V gene has CDR1 SGDLS and CDR2 YYNGEE. This CDR3 contains 16 residues. The chain's CDR3 is CASSVGGVGGNYGYTF. The CDR3 DNA is TGTGCCAGCAGCGTAGGAGGTGTTGGGGGGAACTATGGCTACACCTTC.

The rearrangement uses TRBV6-5 and TRBJ1-5; 7 bases fit TRBD1. Trimming took 7 bases from V and 4 from J; bases not matched to a gene: 7. The CDR3 covers 14 residues. CDR1 and CDR2 (germline): MNHEY, SVGAGI. Here the CDR3 DNA reads TGTGCCAGCAACCGACAGGGCCCTAATCAGCCCCAGCATTTT. It is translated as CASNRQGPNQPQHF.